Presented here are 21 T cell receptor beta chains from one specimen sequenced in a study of blood T cell repertoires in COVID-19. Data came from immunoSEQ multiplex PCR; TCRdb stores just in-frame clones and leaves some out. The sample holds 300,000 to 400,000 clones, around 86% seen once. The sample was peripheral blood. These receptors were obtained from a man in his forties or fifties with active or convalescent COVID-19.

CDR3 in DNA: TGTGCCAGCACCCCTTATAGCGGGGGGCGGACCGGGGAGCTGTTTTTT. Encoded protein: CASTPYSGGRTGELFF. This chain uses TRBV7-3 with TRBJ2-2; TRBD2 aligns across 10 bases. V was pared by 7 bases and J by 5 bases, with 10 bases of the junction left unmatched. This CDR3 has 16 residues. Germline CDR1 is SGHTA and CDR2 is FQGTGA.

As to this clone: Other nucleotide sequences from this sample produce the same CDR3. The chain employs TRBV28 and TRBJ1-3; D remains unclear. Germline CDR1 reads MDHEN; CDR2 reads SYDVKM. There are 14 residues in the CDR3. The ends were cut back, 2 bases at V and 0 bases at J, with 5 bases in the middle. As DNA, the CDR3 is TGTGCCAGCAGTTTACGGGGCTCTGGAAACACCATATATTTT. Its protein is CASSLRGSGNTIYF.

The rearrangement joins TRBV29-1 to TRBJ2-3; D remains unclear. The germline V gene encodes CDR1 SQVTM and CDR2 ANQGSEA. V was cut by 6 bases and J by 6 bases, with 10 bases left in between. CDR3 length: 11 amino acids. The DNA for the CDR3 is TGCAGCGTGGCAGAACGTGATACGCAGTATTTT. Its translation is CSVAERDTQYF.

The chain uses TRBV28 and TRBJ1-2; a weak D match, TRBD1 (6 bases). V was pared by 4 bases and J by 7 bases, with 19 bases between. CDR1 and CDR2 (germline): MDHEN, SYDVKM. The CDR3 sequence is 15 residues long. CDR3 nucleotide sequence: TGTGCCAGCAGTTACCCTAGGGGGGGGGCTGGTGGCTACACCTTC. Translating gives CASSYPRGGAGGYTF.

The chain has TRBV19 and TRBJ1-1; 8 nucleotides match TRBD1. There are 15 residues in the CDR3. The trim removed 5 bases at V and 5 bases at J, leaving 10 bases unmatched. Germline-derived CDR1 and CDR2 are LNHDA and SQIVND (reference sequence). The CDR3 coding sequence is TGTGCCAGTAGTGTCATACAGGGGGGAGAGACTGAAGCTTTCTTT. This encodes CASSVIQGGETEAFF.

The sample holds one count of this clone. The chain combines TRBV3-1 (or the pseudogene TRBV3-2) with TRBJ2-5; TRBD1 agrees at 7 bases. The CDR3 is 14 residues long. Germline CDR1 and CDR2: LGHDT and YNNKEL (reference sequence). The V gene end was trimmed by 4 bases and the J gene end by 5 bases; junction bases not matched to a gene: 7. For the CDR3, the DNA is TGTGCCAGCAGCCCCAACAGGGGTACGGAGACCCAGTACTTC. Translating it yields CASSPNRGTETQYF.

This chain links TRBV7-6 with TRBJ2-1; D is ambiguous. Germline CDR1 is SGHVS and CDR2 is FNYEAQ. There are 15 residues in the CDR3. The V gene lost 1 base and the J gene lost 8 bases, with 15 bases spanning the gap. This CDR3 reads CASSLVSNPIHEQFF. CDR3 sequence (DNA): TGTGCCAGCAGCTTAGTGAGTAACCCGATCCATGAGCAGTTCTTC.

V and J are TRBV5-4 and TRBJ1-3; TRBD1 matches 7 bases. This CDR3 contains 14 residues. Germline V gene sequence: CDR1 SGHNT, CDR2 YYREEE (reference sequence). The J segment lost 4 bases and the V segment lost 0 bases, leaving 1 base of the junction unmatched. CDR3 loop: CASSLGDSGNTIYF. In DNA, the CDR3 is TGTGCCAGCAGCTTGGGGGACAGCGGAAACACCATATATTTT. Looking up the rest from reference TRBV5-4 and TRBJ1-3 gives the full variable domain: ETGVTQSPTHLIKTRGQQVTLRCSSQSGHNTVSWYQQALGQGPQFIFQYYREEENGRGNFPPRFSGLQFPNYSSELNVNALELDDSALYLCASSLGDSGNTIYFGEGSWLTVV.

V is TRBV19 and J is TRBJ1-1, with D unresolved. Germline assignment: CDR1 LNHDA and CDR2 SQIVND (reference sequence). This CDR3 contains 14 residues. V was cut by 3 bases and J by 1 base, with 9 bases left in between. CDR3: CASSIGLRNTEAFF. The CDR3 DNA sequence: TGTGCCAGTAGTATCGGACTGAGGAACACTGAAGCTTTCTTT.

The rearrangement uses TRBV7-2 and TRBJ2-5; TRBD2 matches 10 bases. The CDR3 runs 15 residues. Germline CDR1 SGHTA, CDR2 FQGNSA. Trimming took 5 bases from V and 5 from J; bases not matched to a gene: 8. CDR3 nucleotides: TGTGCCAGCAGCCTGATAGCGGGAGGACGGGAGACCCAGTACTTC. Protein product: CASSLIAGGRETQYF.

The chain is built from TRBV5-1 and TRBJ1-5; possible D gene TRBD1, 6 bases. The germline gives CDR1 SGHRS, CDR2 YFSETQ. CDR3 length: 15 amino acids. V was shortened by 5 bases and J by 7 bases, with 19 bases between the two germline ends. Here the CDR3 reads CASRPGGAGAQPQHF. The CDR3 region has the DNA TGCGCCAGCAGACCAGGCGGCGCAGGGGCCCAGCCCCAGCATTTT.

The chain employs TRBV27 and TRBJ1-3, with 7 bases matching TRBD1. The CDR3 spans 15 residues. J lost 6 bases, V lost 3 bases, and 8 bases had no gene match. Germline CDR1 and CDR2: MNHEY and SMNVEV (reference sequence). This chain's CDR3 is CASSLTGLNPNTIYF. The CDR3 DNA reads TGTGCCAGCAGTTTGACAGGGCTCAACCCAAACACCATATATTTT.

The chain's CDR3 is CASSWEGAGANVLTF. CDR3 DNA: TGTGCCAGCAGCTGGGAAGGGGCTGGGGCCAACGTCCTGACTTTC. The V gene is TRBV11-2, the J gene TRBJ2-6, with D perhaps TRBD1 (5 bases). Germline V gene lookup returns CDR1 SGHAT and CDR2 FQNNGV. The V end lost 4 bases, the J end lost 2 bases, and 9 bases lay between the germline ends. The CDR3 contains 15 residues.

The V and J genes are TRBV15 and TRBJ2-5; D unclear. V was clipped by 0 bases and J by 1 base, with 9 bases between them. In germline, CDR1 is LNHNV, CDR2 YYDKDF (reference sequence). This CDR3 is 15 amino acids long. The CDR3 loop reads CATSRDIVPQETQYF. The CDR3 DNA reads as TGTGCCACCAGCAGAGATATAGTCCCCCAAGAGACCCAGTACTTC.

This sequence joins TRBV18 and TRBJ2-1; 8 nucleotides match TRBD1. The CDR3 covers 15 residues. Looked up from germline, CDR1 is KGHSH and CDR2 is LQKENI. Trimming removed 1 base from V and 6 bases from J; junction bases left unmatched: 5. CDR3 amino acids: CASSPRTGNPNEQFF. DNA for the CDR3: TGTGCCAGCTCACCACGGACAGGGAATCCCAATGAGCAGTTCTTC.

This clone was detected a few times. CDR3 sequence (DNA): TGTGCCAGCAGTCAGACAACTCCGCTTGGCTACACCTTC. Its translation is CASSQTTPLGYTF. This chain uses TRBV28 with TRBJ1-2; no clear D gene. The germline CDR1 and CDR2 sequences are MDHEN and SYDVKM. CDR3 length: 13 residues. V lost 5 bases, J lost 7 bases, and 14 bases lay in between.

This clone was detected once. V and J are TRBV7-8 and TRBJ2-4; TRBD1 is a possible D gene (6 bases). Per germline, CDR1 SGHVS and CDR2 FQNEAQ. The CDR3 has 13 amino acids. Deletions cut 5 bases from V and 5 bases from J, with 10 bases between. The CDR3 protein is CASSVDSQNIQYF. The CDR3, as DNA: TGTGCCAGCAGCGTGGACAGCCAAAACATTCAGTACTTC.

This clone came up once. The sample carries other DNA sequences with the same CDR3. The chain couples TRBV6-5 to TRBJ1-6; D is possibly TRBD1 (6 bases). The germline V and J ends were trimmed by 8 bases and 0 bases, with 11 bases remaining between them. CDR1 and CDR2 (germline): MNHEY, SVGAGI. The CDR3 has 15 residues. The CDR3 spells CASRTGSSYNSPLHF. The CDR3 DNA reads TGTGCCAGCCGAACAGGGAGCTCCTATAATTCACCCCTCCACTTT.

This chain uses TRBV5-1 with TRBJ2-4, with unresolved D. V was cut by 2 bases and J by 3 bases, with 12 bases left in between. This CDR3 comprises 15 residues. From germline, CDR1 is SGHRS and CDR2 YFSETQ. The CDR3 DNA follows: TGCGCCAGCAGCTTCTCCGAAGGCGGCAAAAACATTCAGTACTTC. Protein sequence: CASSFSEGGKNIQYF.

The gene calls are TRBV28 and TRBJ2-7, with 9 nucleotides matching TRBD1. Germline V CDR1 and CDR2: MDHEN, SYDVKM. Trimming cost V 5 bases and J 4 bases; bases outside gene matches: 12. The CDR3 sequence is 16 residues long. CDR3 nucleotide sequence: TGTGCCAGCAGTCCTCCGGGACAGGGCGTTTTTTACGAGCAGTACTTC. Amino acid sequence: CASSPPGQGVFYEQYF.

The gene calls are TRBV9 and TRBJ2-3; 9 bases agree with TRBD2. CDR1 SGDLS and CDR2 YYNGEE come from the germline V gene. The CDR3 contains 15 residues. After removal of 6 bases from V and 0 bases from J, the junction contained 5 bases not matched to a gene. The chain's CDR3 is CASTFTSGSTDTQYF. The CDR3 DNA reads as TGTGCCAGCACCTTTACTAGCGGGAGCACAGATACGCAGTATTTT.